Sequencing of this T cell receptor beta chain was carried out in a study of blood T cell repertoires in COVID-19 (dated by TCRdb to the early 2020s). Looking at the study overall: The collaborator samples originated in the United States, Italy and Spain and spanned the acute and convalescent phases of COVID-19. The prospective study material was composed of cDNA or gDNA derived from T cells, B-cell-depleted T cells, or PBMCs. Subjects who had been exposed to COVID-19, were actively infected with it, or had recovered from it provided the deeply sampled blood TCRbeta repertoires that made up the dataset. A freely available public database, intended as a resource for researchers studying the immune response to SARS-CoV-2, is where the repertoires were released. The samples were drawn from the first 160 participants of the ongoing ImmuneRACE study and from 1,254 subjects provided by 6 global collaborators. Sample metadata almost always included a de-identified subject ID, COVID-19 status, age in years and sex. HLA class I and class II types, where available, came from metadata supplied by the sample provider rather than from assay-based typing. Overall study outcomes, separate from this receptor: The amount of clinical and demographic metadata varied by source and participant and was provided uncurated.

The collaborating institutions used their own protocols to collect whole blood in K2EDTA tubes. Collaborator samples were shipped for TCRbeta analysis as frozen whole blood, isolated PBMCs, or DNA extracted from either sample type. From a lookup of the germline V gene, CDR1 and CDR2 are LGHNT and FRNRAP. Including cysteine and phenylalanine, the CDR3 has 15 amino acids. The only DNA kept is the CDR3, 45 bases in frame from the first base. V has 6 bases trimmed and J has 1 base trimmed; junction bases matching no gene number 5. TCRbeta CDR3 regions were amplified from genomic DNA by means of the immunoSEQ Assay, a bias-controlled multiplex PCR. As for the original processing: The number of nucleated cells in each sample was estimated by amplification of reference gene primers within the assay. Sequence reads were collapsed and filtered to measure the absolute abundance of every unique TCRbeta CDR3 rearrangement. Productive Simpson clonality was computed per sample as the square root of Simpson's diversity index over productive rearrangements. TCRdb's version of the immuneACCESS table is confined to in-frame rearrangements and falls short of the full clone set. An unresolved V gene accounts for under half of the shortfall where checked; the remainder is of unknown origin. For V, J and clone size, that table is used; D and trimming come from the DNA. Across this sample there are around 100,000 clones, with around 87% seen only once. The top ten hold less than 20% of the sample.

Concerning this clone: Its antigen target is currently unknown. The record has no base qualities; no much larger clone is one base away.

The sequencing input was peripheral blood. The rearrangement joined TRBV12-5 to TRBJ2-5; TRBD2 lines up with 10 middle nucleotides. The sequence was collected from a human donor in a cohort sampled during active COVID-19. The nucleotide sequence is given as TGTGCTAGTGGGACCGGGACTAGCGTCCAAGAGACCCAGTACTTC. This codes for CASGTGTSVQETQYF.